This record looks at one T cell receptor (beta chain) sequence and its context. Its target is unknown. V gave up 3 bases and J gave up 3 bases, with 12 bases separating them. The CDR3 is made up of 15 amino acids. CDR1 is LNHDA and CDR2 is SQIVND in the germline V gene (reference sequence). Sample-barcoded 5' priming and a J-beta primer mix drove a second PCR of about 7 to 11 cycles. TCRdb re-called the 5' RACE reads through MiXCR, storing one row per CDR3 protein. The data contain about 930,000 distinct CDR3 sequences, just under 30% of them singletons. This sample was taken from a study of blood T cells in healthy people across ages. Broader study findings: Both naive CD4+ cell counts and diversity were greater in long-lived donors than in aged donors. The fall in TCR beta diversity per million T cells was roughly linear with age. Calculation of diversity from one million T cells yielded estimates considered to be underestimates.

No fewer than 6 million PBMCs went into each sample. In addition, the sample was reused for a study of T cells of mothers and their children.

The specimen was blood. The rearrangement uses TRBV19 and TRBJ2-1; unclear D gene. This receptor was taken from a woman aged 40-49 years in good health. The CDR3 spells CASSMELSVYNEQFF. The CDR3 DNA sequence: TGTGCCAGTAGTATGGAGCTGTCCGTCTACAATGAGCAGTTCTTC.